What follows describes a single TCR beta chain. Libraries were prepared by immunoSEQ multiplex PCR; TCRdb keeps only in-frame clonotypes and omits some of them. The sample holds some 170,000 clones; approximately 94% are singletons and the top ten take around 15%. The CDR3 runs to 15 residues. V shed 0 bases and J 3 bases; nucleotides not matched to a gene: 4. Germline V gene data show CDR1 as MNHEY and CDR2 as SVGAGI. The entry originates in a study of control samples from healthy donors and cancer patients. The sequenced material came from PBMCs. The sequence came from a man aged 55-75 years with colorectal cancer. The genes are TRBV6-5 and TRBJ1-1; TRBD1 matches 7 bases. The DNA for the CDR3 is TGTGCCAGCAGTTACTCGCCAGGGGGGGACACTGAAGCTTTCTTT. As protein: CASSYSPGGDTEAFF.